This T cell receptor (beta chain) originates from a study of beta chain features in type 1 diabetes. Overall study findings and caveats: Shorter TCRB CDR3s, moderately but significantly so, were found in Type 1 diabetes patients in all four CD4+ subsets.

Unmatched junction bases numbered 8, after V lost 0 bases and J lost 4 bases. There are 17 residues in the CDR3. Investigators reverse transcribed all isolated RNA, so they sequenced expressed TCRB transcripts. Some clones are missing from TCRdb's copy, which holds only in-frame ones; the method was immunoSEQ multiplex PCR. The sample holds 430,000 or so clones, about 10% seen once. This clone was recorded many times. No antigen is known for it. The V call is TRBV23-1, the J call TRBJ2-1; 8 nucleotides agree with TRBD1. TRBV23-1 is given ORF status, its function remaining uncertain. This receptor was taken from a woman aged 18-29 years in good health. Sequencing was performed on naive CD4+ T cells from blood. CDR3 residues: CASSQSETGTGYNEQFF. CDR3 in DNA: TGCGCCAGCAGTCAATCCGAAACCGGGACAGGTTACAATGAGCAGTTCTTC.